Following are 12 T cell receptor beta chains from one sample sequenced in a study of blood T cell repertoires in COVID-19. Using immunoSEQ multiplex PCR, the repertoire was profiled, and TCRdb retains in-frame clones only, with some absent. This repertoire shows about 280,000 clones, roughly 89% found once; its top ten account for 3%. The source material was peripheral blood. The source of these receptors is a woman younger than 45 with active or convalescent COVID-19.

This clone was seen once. The CDR3 bases are TGTGCCAGCAGCCCTGGGGGGGGCACCGGGGAGCTGTTTTTT. This codes for CASSPGGGTGELFF. This sequence joins TRBV27 and TRBJ2-2; 7 nucleotides agree with TRBD2. The germline gives CDR1 MNHEY, CDR2 SMNVEV (reference sequence). Losses at the gene ends were 6 bases for V and 4 bases for J; bases not matched to a gene: 5. The CDR3 extends over 14 amino acids.

Here the CDR3 DNA reads TGTGCCAGCAGCTTACTCATGACAGGGGGCACTGAAGCTTTCTTT. Translation: CASSLLMTGGTEAFF. The V and J genes are TRBV7-2 and TRBJ1-1; 9 bases are a match to TRBD1. V lost 2 bases to trimming and J lost 4 bases; unmatched junction nucleotides: 5. CDR3 length: 15 residues. Germline lookup yields CDR1 SGHTA and CDR2 FQGNSA.

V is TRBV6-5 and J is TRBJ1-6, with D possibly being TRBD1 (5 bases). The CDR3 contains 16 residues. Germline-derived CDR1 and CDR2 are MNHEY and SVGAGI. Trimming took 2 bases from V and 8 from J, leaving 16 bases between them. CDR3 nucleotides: TGTGCCAGCAGTTACGACGGGGCACGGGGGGATTCACCCCTCCACTTT. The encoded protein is CASSYDGARGDSPLHF.

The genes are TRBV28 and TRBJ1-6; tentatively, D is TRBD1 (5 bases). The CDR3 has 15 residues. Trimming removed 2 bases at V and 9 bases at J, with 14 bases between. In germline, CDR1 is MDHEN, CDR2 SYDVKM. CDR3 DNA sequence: TGTGCCAGCAGTTTAGGGGGGGGTGGTAGTTCACCCCTCCACTTT. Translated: CASSLGGGGSSPLHF.

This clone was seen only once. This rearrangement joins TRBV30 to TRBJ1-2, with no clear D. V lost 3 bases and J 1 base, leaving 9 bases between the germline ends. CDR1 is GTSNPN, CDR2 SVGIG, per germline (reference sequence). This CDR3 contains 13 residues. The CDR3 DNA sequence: TGTGCCTGGAGCGAGACAATTAACTATGGCTACACCTTC. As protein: CAWSETINYGYTF.

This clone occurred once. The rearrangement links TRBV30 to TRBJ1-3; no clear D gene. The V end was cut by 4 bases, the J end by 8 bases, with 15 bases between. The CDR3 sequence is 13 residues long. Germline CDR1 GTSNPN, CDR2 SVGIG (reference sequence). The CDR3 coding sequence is TGTGCCTGGAATCCAGCCTACGGGGACACCATATATTTT. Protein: CAWNPAYGDTIYF.

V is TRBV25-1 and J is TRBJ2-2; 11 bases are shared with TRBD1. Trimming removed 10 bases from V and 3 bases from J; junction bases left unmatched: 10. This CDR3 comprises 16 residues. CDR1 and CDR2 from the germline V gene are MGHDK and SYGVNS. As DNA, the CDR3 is TGTGCCACCGTTGGAGGGACAGGGGGGGACACCGGGGAGCTGTTTTTT. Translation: CATVGGTGGDTGELFF.

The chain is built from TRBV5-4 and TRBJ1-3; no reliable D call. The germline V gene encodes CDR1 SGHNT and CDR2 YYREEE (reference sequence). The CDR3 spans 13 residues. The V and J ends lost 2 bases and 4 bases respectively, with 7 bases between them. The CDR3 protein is CASSFQAGNTIYF. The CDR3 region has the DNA TGTGCCAGCAGCTTCCAGGCCGGAAACACCATATATTTT.

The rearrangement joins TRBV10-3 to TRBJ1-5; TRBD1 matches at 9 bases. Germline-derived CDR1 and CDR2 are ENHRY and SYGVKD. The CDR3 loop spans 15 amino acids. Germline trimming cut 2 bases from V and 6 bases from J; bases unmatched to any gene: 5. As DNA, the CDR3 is TGTGCCATCAGTGAGGCGACAGGGGGAGTTCAGCCCCAGCATTTT. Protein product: CAISEATGGVQPQHF.

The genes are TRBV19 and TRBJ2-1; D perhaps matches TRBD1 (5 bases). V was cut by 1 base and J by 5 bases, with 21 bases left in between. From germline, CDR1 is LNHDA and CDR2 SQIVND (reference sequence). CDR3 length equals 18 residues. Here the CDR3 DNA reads TGTGCCAGTAGTATAGCGATCCGGCAGGGCTCATCCCACAATGAGCAGTTCTTC. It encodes CASSIAIRQGSSHNEQFF.

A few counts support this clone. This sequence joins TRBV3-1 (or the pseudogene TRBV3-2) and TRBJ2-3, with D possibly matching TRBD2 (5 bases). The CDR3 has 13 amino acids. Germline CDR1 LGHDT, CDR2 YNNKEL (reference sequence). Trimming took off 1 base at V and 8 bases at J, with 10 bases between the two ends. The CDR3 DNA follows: TGTGCCAGCAGCCAAGCTCTAGCCTCTACGCAGTATTTT. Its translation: CASSQALASTQYF.

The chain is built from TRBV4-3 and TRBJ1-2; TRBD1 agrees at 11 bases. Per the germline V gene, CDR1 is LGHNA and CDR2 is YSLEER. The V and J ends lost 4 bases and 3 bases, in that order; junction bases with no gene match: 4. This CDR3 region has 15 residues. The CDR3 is CASSPGQGADYGYTF. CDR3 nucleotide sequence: TGCGCCAGCAGCCCCGGACAGGGGGCGGACTATGGCTACACCTTC.